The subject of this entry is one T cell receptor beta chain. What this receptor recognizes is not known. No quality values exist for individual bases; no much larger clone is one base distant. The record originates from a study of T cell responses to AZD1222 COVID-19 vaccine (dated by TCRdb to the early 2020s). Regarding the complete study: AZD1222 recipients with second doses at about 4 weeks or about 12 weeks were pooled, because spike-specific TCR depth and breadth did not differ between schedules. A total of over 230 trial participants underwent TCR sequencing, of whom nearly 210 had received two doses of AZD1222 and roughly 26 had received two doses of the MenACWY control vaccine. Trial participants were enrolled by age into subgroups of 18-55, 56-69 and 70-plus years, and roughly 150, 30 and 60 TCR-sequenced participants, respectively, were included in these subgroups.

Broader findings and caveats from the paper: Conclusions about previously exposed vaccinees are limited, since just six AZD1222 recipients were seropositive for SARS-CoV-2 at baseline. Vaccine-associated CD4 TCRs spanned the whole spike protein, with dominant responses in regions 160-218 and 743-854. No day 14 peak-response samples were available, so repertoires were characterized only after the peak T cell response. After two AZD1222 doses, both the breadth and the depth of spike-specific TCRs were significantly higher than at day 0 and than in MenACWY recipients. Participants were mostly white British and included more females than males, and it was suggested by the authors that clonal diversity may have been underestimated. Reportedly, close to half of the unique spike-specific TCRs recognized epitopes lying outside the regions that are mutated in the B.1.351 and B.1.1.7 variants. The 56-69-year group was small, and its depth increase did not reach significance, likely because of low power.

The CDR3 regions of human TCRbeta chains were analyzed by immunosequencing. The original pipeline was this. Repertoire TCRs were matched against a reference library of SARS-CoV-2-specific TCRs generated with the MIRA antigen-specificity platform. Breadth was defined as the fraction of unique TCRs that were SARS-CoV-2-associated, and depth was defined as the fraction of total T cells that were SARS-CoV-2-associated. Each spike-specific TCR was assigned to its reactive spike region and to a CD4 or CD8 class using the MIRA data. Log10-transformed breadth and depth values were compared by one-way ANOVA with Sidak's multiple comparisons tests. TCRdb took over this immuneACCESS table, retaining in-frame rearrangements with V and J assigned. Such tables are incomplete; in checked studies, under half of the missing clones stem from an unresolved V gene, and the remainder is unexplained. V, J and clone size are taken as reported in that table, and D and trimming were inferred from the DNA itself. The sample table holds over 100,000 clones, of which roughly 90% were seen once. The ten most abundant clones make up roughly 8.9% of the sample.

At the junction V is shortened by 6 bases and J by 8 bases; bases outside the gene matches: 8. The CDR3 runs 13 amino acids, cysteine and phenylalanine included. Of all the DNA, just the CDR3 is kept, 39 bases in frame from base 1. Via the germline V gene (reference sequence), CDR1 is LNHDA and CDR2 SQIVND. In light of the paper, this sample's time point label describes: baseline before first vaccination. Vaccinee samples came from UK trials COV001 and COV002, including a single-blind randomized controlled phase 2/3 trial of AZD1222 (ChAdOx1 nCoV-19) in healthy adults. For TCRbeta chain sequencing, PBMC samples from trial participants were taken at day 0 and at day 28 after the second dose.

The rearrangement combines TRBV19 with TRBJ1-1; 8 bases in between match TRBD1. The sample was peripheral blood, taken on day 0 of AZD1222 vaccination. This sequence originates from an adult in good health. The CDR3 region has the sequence CASSSGGLAEAFF. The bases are TGTGCCAGTAGCTCAGGGGGCCTTGCAGAAGCTTTCTTT.